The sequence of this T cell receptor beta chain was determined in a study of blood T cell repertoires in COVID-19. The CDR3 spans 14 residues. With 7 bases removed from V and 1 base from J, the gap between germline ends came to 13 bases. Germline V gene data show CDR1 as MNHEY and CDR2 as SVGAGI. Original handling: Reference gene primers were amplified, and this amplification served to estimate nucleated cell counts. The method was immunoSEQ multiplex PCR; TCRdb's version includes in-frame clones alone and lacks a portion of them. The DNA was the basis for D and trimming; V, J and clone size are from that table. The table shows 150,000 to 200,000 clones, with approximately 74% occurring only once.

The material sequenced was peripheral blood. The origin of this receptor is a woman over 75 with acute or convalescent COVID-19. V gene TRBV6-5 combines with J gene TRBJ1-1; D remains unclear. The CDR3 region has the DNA TGTGCCAGCACTACCGGGGAAGGGAACACTGAAGCTTTCTTT. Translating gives CASTTGEGNTEAFF.